This T cell receptor beta chain was profiled in a study of CXCR3-negative and CXCR3-positive naive CD8 T cells. The CDR3 is made up of 15 amino acids. Per the germline V gene, CDR1 is LGHNA and CDR2 is YSLEER. 5' RACE with UMI labels generated the TRB cDNA libraries. TCRdb re-called the 5' RACE reads and catalogs CDR3 proteins one per entry, DNA excluded. The table for this sample gives about 58,000 distinct CDR3 sequences. The sequencing sample was made of naive CXCR3- CD8+ T cells from blood. Subset meaning: CD45RO-CCR7+CD27+CD95- naive CD8+ T cells lacking CXCR3 (TNR3-). The sequence was collected from a human donor in good health. Some clones in this sample may be carry-over from other donors' samples. The rearrangement uses TRBV4-3 and TRBJ1-1. CDR3 sequence reads: CASSLSLFGNTEAFF.